A single TCR beta chain is shown here with its context. Its cognate antigen has yet to be identified. The cohort comprised some 700 healthy bone marrow donors. Cohort members were all nominally healthy when sampled, although unrecorded immune exposures were likely present. The donor was CMV seropositive and was included in the group of 250 to 300 seropositive cohort members. A peripheral blood sample was collected from each donor, and TCR beta sequencing was performed on peripheral blood mononuclear cells. The Qiagen DNeasy Blood Extraction Kit was used to extract genomic DNA from the blood cell samples. Libraries were built with the immunoSEQ multiplex PCR assay. For the multiplex PCR, a mixture combining 60 forward primers for TCR Vbeta segments and 13 reverse primers for TCR Jbeta segments was used. The CDR3 region of rearranged TCR beta genes was amplified from genomic DNA with a multiplex PCR assay. On the Illumina HiSeq System, the amplified TCR beta libraries were sequenced as 87-base-pair reads. For the original study's pipeline: Across the roughly 640 repertoires, a later analysis counted 80 million or so unique TCR beta chains, about 10 million of which were shared by at least two donors. Raw reads were error-corrected and collapsed into unique sequences by a nearest-neighbor algorithm in which closely related sequences were merged to remove PCR and sequencing errors. V, D and J gene segments were assigned by aligning CDR3 sequences to IMGT reference sequences. For a sequence to be retained, at least a six-nucleotide match to both a V gene segment and a J gene segment was required. A rearrangement counted as productive if the CDR3 had no stop codons and remained in frame with V and J, and every other rearrangement counted as non-productive. Following IMGT convention, CDR3 was defined as the stretch from the second conserved V-encoded cysteine to the conserved J-encoded phenylalanine. Sequences without an unambiguous match to a single V gene segment were excluded from the earlier analysis of about 600 of the donors. In an earlier analysis of several hundred of the donors, V segments were called functional above 56.7% productive rearrangements and were called segregating when the between-donor standard deviation exceeded 5%. A statistical classification framework was developed to diagnose cytomegalovirus status using the catalog of TCR beta chain sequences. V and J gene assignment, in a later analysis, came from comparing TCR nucleotide sequences with IMGT/GENE-DB human TR gene sequences. The TCRdist pipeline was used in a later analysis to assign CDR3 sequences and most-parsimonious VDJ recombination scenarios. In a later analysis, each TCR beta chain was defined by its CDR3 amino acid sequence together with its V-gene family, and reads without a unique V-gene family were excluded. A later analysis removed 550 to 700 highly shared, low-generation-probability nucleotide sequences to deal with suspected cross-contamination and a sequencing artifact. In a later analysis, a clonal expansion index was calculated for each public chain from normalized within-repertoire ranks of inferred template counts. In a later analysis, generation probabilities were computed using a VDJ recombination model fitted to out-of-frame rearrangements, and the results were checked against IGoR. A later analysis scored TCR-TCR, TCR-HLA and TCR-CMV co-occurrence with hypergeometric tests, applying a repertoire-size bias correction to TCR pairs. A later analysis estimated false discovery rates by permuting HLA or CMV assignments 20 times. In a later analysis, co-occurring TCRs were grouped using DBSCAN, and TCRdist sequence similarity was added for clustering within HLA-allele-positive subsets. Co-occurrence clustering excluded repertoires with fewer than 30,000 or more than 120,000 public chains, plus five with anomalous nucleotide sharing. TCRdb retrieved this table from immuneACCESS and kept in-frame rearrangements only. Not all clones are present; in checked studies, unresolved V genes account for under half, and no reason is known for the remainder. That table supplies the V and J calls and clone size; D and trimming were determined from the DNA. The sample has around 200,000 clones on record. Roughly 0.98% of the sample goes to the ten largest clones.

The germline V and J ends show losses of 3 bases and 4 bases respectively, and no gene match explains 7 bases of the junction. The CDR3 has 15 amino acids, counting the end cysteine and phenylalanine. Only the CDR3 DNA is retained, 45 bases long and in frame from the first base. From a lookup of the germline V gene, CDR1 and CDR2 are SGHDT and YYEEEE. These data belong to a study of cytomegalovirus exposure and HLA in healthy donors (TCRdb year 2017). Turning to the overall study: According to an earlier analysis of 587 of the donors, about 179 million T cells yielded over 90 million unique TCR beta sequences and roughly 280 Gb of sequence data. An early release covering more than 500 HLA-typed donors comprised approximately 300 gigabases of sequencing data and around 80 million unique TCR sequences. Class I and class II HLA loci were covered by the typing at four-digit resolution. To predict cytomegalovirus infection status, the study combined high-throughput TCR immunosequencing, statistical association of individual TCRs with disease status, and machine learning. Because of strong linkage in the cohort, roughly five DR-DQ haplotypes were treated as single units for association and clustering. The study profiled the T cell repertoires of under 850 subjects by immunosequencing and related them to cytomegalovirus serostatus. Genome-wide SNP genotypes for about three fifths of the 666 donors were used in a later genetic analysis, which treated that subset as a discovery cohort. Alongside the repertoire data, information on donor age, sex, ethnicity and CMV serostatus was compiled. The study aimed to test whether cataloging public T cell receptors could reveal signatures of past pathogen exposure. Across approximately 400 genotyped donors of the cohort, an average of about 220,000 unique TCR beta nucleotide sequences per donor were sequenced, and 15% to 20% of those sequences were non-productive. The genetic ancestry cluster associated with self-reported Caucasian donors included about 84% of the approximately 400 genotyped donors. An earlier analysis of 587 of the donors used high-throughput TCR beta sequencing to judge whether each TCR beta V gene segment behaved as functional or pseudogenic. Rather than using new phenotypic data, the later analysis identified candidate immune exposures from TCR beta sequences and from how often those sequences occurred across donors. Every repertoire in the discovery cohort had been generated on one and the same sequencing platform. The number of typed donors differed by locus: about 620-630 for A, B, C, DRB1 and DQB1; approximately 530 for DQA1; fewer than 610 for DPA1; and some 450 for DPB1. A separate validation cohort of approximately 130 different subjects was used in addition to the 666-subject first cohort. A later analysis re-examined previously published TCR beta repertoires from roughly 650 donors and added high-resolution HLA genotyping to investigate patterns of TCR occurrence. The paper as a whole reports these results and caveats: According to a later analysis, most CMV-associated TCR beta chains appeared to be HLA-restricted, and the HLA associations seemed to be driven largely by CMV exposure. In a later genetic analysis, a missense DCLRE1C variant was associated with V-gene and J-gene trimming of TCR beta chains, and the association was replicated in an independent cohort. A further reported finding was that TCR beta sequences accurately predicted the HLA-A and HLA-B alleles for most subjects in the first cohort. A later analysis reported that several top co-occurrence clusters appeared linked to parvovirus B19, influenza, CMV and Epstein-Barr virus. Specific HLA alleles were associated with 15,000 to 20,000 TCR beta sequences at a false discovery rate of 0.05 in a later analysis. The study listed over 150 TCR beta chains as associated with cytomegalovirus. A later analysis found that TCR association rates varied across HLA loci, with DRB1 alleles showing the most associated TCRs and HLA-C alleles the fewest. In an earlier analysis of some 500 of the donors, most TCR beta V segments appeared in productive rearrangements about 90% or about 30% of the time, broadly matching IMGT annotations. In vitro tests confirmed that a few of the cytomegalovirus-associated TCR beta chains recognize cytomegalovirus antigens. The sequencing pipeline was judged likely to have produced a cluster of highly shared sequence variants as a technical artifact. Because HLA typing was unavailable for some donors at each locus, only the typed subset was used in association tests. Because counts were too low, seventeen rarely observed V segments, including chromosome 9 orphons, were left out of the earlier analysis of 587 of the donors. Only TCR beta chains were sequenced in this cohort, and the absence of alpha or paired-chain data limited detectable features. Immune exposure information for the cohort was limited to CMV serostatus. In a later genetic analysis, fewer N-insertions in productive TCRs were reported among donors in an Asian-associated ancestry cluster than the approximately 710-donor mean. Assigning TCR associations to individual alleles was difficult when HLA alleles, especially DR and DQ, strongly co-occurred. It was suggested by the authors that the approach could potentially be generalized to other disease states and immunological phenotypes. In a later analysis, HLA-associated TCR beta chains were found to be more clonally expanded and to have lower generation probabilities than equally common non-associated chains. The 87-base-pair reads could not distinguish some IMGT-functional V segments, including TRBV6-2 and TRBV6-3, so those segments were excluded. Correlated functional status among segregating V segments might reflect linkage disequilibrium, but an unknown experimental factor could not be ruled out. Most TCR sequences were seen in very few donors, while some public TCRs were found in many individuals. The classifier was reported to diagnose cytomegalovirus status with high specificity and sensitivity in both the original and validation cohorts. Presence/absence analyses assumed roughly uniform sequencing depth across donors, an assumption that may not hold.

The sequencing sample was made of PBMCs. This receptor was obtained from a woman aged 25 to 39 in good health and CMV-seropositive. The rearrangement combines TRBV5-6 with TRBJ2-5; 9 of the junction bases match TRBD2. The base sequence is TGTGCCAGCAGCTCGGCGGGGGGGCGGGGAGAGACCCAGTACTTC. It encodes CASSSAGGRGETQYF.